Each of the 10 T cell receptor beta chains below was sequenced from the same sample in a study of shared clonotypes between healthy human individuals. The data were produced by immunoSEQ multiplex PCR, yet TCRdb's version contains in-frame clones alone and is incomplete. The sample records 150,000 to 200,000 clones, 85% to 95% being singletons. The sample comprised naive CD4+ T cells sorted from blood. Subset of the sample: CD45RA+ positively selected. Every receptor here comes from a woman in her 30s in good health.

The genes are TRBV19 and TRBJ1-5; D gene uncertain. Between the trimmed V and J ends, which lost 6 bases and 1 base, there was a span of 19 bases. From germline, CDR1 is LNHDA and CDR2 SQIVND (reference sequence). CDR3 length: 17 amino acids. The CDR3 sequence: CASRPSAMGRSNQPQHF. CDR3 in DNA: TGTGCCAGTAGACCCTCAGCGATGGGCAGAAGCAATCAGCCCCAGCATTTT.

J is TRBJ1-1 and V is TRBV27; 9 nucleotides match TRBD1. V trimming: 5 bases; J trimming: 4 bases; junction bases outside the gene matches: 5. The CDR3 runs to 14 residues. In germline, CDR1 is MNHEY, CDR2 SMNVEV (reference sequence). The CDR3 DNA reads TGTGCCAGCAGTAAAACAGGGGGCCGCACTGAAGCTTTCTTT. As protein: CASSKTGGRTEAFF.

V gene TRBV2 combines with J gene TRBJ1-3, with D unresolved. The V end lost 8 bases, the J end lost 4 bases, and 9 bases lay between the germline ends. This CDR3 has 12 amino acids. In germline, CDR1 is SNHLY, CDR2 FYNNEI. CDR3 in amino acids: CASSGIGNTIYF. The CDR3 nucleotides are TGTGCCAGCTCCGGCATAGGAAACACCATATATTTT.

In this sample, this clone turned up once. The chain joins TRBV18 to TRBJ1-4; D remains unclear. Germline assignment: CDR1 KGHSH and CDR2 LQKENI. V lost 7 bases, J lost 7 bases, and 10 bases lay in between. The CDR3 has 12 amino acids. The DNA of the CDR3 is TGTGCCAGCTTCGACTCCAGTGAAAAACTGTTTTTT. Protein sequence: CASFDSSEKLFF.

The gene calls are TRBV20-1 and TRBJ2-7, with D uncertain. V was trimmed by 6 bases and J by 2 bases, leaving 5 bases between them. Germline CDR1 DFQATT, CDR2 SNEGSKA (reference sequence). The CDR3 is 10 amino acids. CDR3 DNA: TGCAGTGCGTACACCTACGAGCAGTACTTC. Residues: CSAYTYEQYF.

The V gene is TRBV28, the J gene TRBJ2-7, with D possibly matching TRBD1 (6 bases). This CDR3 contains 13 residues. From germline, CDR1 is MDHEN and CDR2 SYDVKM. V was shortened by 5 bases and J by 5 bases, with 13 bases between the two germline ends. CDR3 residues: CASSPTGLNEQYF. CDR3 DNA: TGTGCCAGCAGTCCCACAGGGTTGAACGAGCAGTACTTC. The full variable domain, in which reference TRBV28 and TRBJ2-7 provide the parts outside the CDR3, is DVKVTQSSRYLVKRTGEKVFLECVQDMDHENMFWYRQDPGLGLRLIYFSYDVKMKEKGDIPEGYSVSREKKERFSLILESASTNQTSMYLCASSPTGLNEQYFGPGTRLTVT.

The gene calls are TRBV25-1 and TRBJ2-7; D remains unclear. Trimming shortened V by 2 bases and J by 0 bases, and 11 bases separated the two germline ends. The CDR3 extends over 15 amino acids. Per germline, CDR1 MGHDK and CDR2 SYGVNS. For the CDR3, the DNA is TGTGCCAGCAGTGAAGGGCAGGCCCCCTCCTACGAGCAGTACTTC. Its protein is CASSEGQAPSYEQYF.

The genes are TRBV28 and TRBJ2-7; D not certain. Germline V gene data show CDR1 as MDHEN and CDR2 as SYDVKM. V dropped 5 bases and J dropped 4 bases, with 18 bases sitting between them. This CDR3 is built from 15 residues. CDR3 DNA sequence: TGTGCCAGCAGTCCCCCACTGTCGGTCGAGTACGAGCAGTACTTC. Its translation is CASSPPLSVEYEQYF.

V gene TRBV20-1 combines with J gene TRBJ1-1; D is unresolved. Germline V gene data show CDR1 as DFQATT and CDR2 as SNEGSKA (reference sequence). V was trimmed by 2 bases and J by 9 bases, leaving 7 bases between them. The CDR3 is 10 amino acids. This CDR3 reads CSARKTQAFF. The CDR3 bases are TGCAGTGCTAGAAAAACGCAAGCTTTCTTT.

The chain has TRBV29-1 and TRBJ2-3, with TRBD2 matching over 7 bases. The CDR3 is 13 residues long. In germline, CDR1 is SQVTM, CDR2 ANQGSEA. V gave up 7 bases and J gave up 0 bases; unmatched junction bases: 4. DNA of the CDR3: TGCAGCGCTCAGACTAGCAGCACAGATACGCAGTATTTT. Translated, it gives CSAQTSSTDTQYF.